Listed below are T cell receptor beta chains from one sample, sequenced in a study of T-cell reconstitution after alpha-beta-depleted transplantation in children. TCRdb analysed the PCR reads with MiXCR anew, one entry per CDR3 protein. This sample has under 250,000 distinct CDR3 sequences, with 5.5% to 7% found just once. The starting material was PBMCs, obtained before TCRalphabeta/CD19-depleted stem cell transplant. These receptors were collected from a boy aged 2 to 10 with acute lymphoblastic leukemia, due to receive a stem cell transplant. CDR3s include the opening cysteine and the closing phenylalanine or tryptophan. The order of the fields is D gene, clone size, V gene, J gene, CDR3 protein, CDR3 DNA. D genes are given only for firm matches. Where a row states a size, it is once, few, many or the class of an expanded clone; other rows omit it.

NA,NA,TRBV6-2/TRBV6-3,TRBJ2-7,CASSYSFVSGEQYF,TGTGCCAGCAGTTACTCGTTCGTCAGCGGCGAGCAGTACTTC
NA,many,TRBV7-8,TRBJ2-2,CASSLALANTGELFF,TGTGCCAGCAGCTTAGCTTTAGCGAACACCGGGGAGCTGTTTTTT
NA,many,TRBV7-9,TRBJ1-1,CASSLEGRKYTEAFF,TGTGCCAGCAGCTTAGAGGGGAGGAAGTACACTGAAGCTTTCTTT
NA,NA,TRBV7-2,TRBJ1-5,CASSLEGQNSNQPQHF,TGTGCCAGCAGCTTAGAGGGCCAAAATAGCAATCAGCCCCAGCATTTT
TRBD1,many,TRBV5-6,TRBJ1-1,CASSLPGDSRIEAFF,TGTGCCAGCAGCTTGCCCGGGGACAGTCGAATCGAAGCTTTCTTT
TRBD2,NA,TRBV6-5,TRBJ2-7,CASSWELAGYEQYF,TGTGCCAGCAGTTGGGAACTAGCGGGCTACGAGCAGTACTTC
TRBD2,NA,TRBV19,TRBJ2-1,CASTVDVETSGRGEQFF,TGTGCCAGTACCGTAGACGTCGAGACTAGCGGGAGGGGTGAGCAGTTCTTC
NA,many,TRBV7-9,TRBJ2-1,CASSLSSLAYNEQFF,TGTGCCAGCAGCTTATCTAGTCTGGCCTACAATGAGCAGTTCTTC
NA,many,TRBV14,TRBJ2-7,CASSQSRVGEQYF,TGTGCCAGCAGCCAAAGCAGGGTTGGCGAGCAGTACTTC
NA,few,TRBV20-1,TRBJ1-1,CSAPTVPGRGRTEAFF,TGCAGTGCTCCTACCGTCCCGGGACGGGGGCGCACTGAAGCTTTCTTT
TRBD1,many,TRBV11-3,TRBJ2-7,CASSLETGWNYEQYF,TGTGCCAGCAGCTTAGAGACAGGGTGGAACTACGAGCAGTACTTC
TRBD1,many,TRBV10-3,TRBJ1-5,CAIGQGRSNQPQHF,TGTGCCATCGGACAGGGTAGAAGCAATCAGCCCCAGCATTTT
NA,many,TRBV12-3/TRBV12-4,TRBJ2-1,CASSFPGAGNEQFF,TGTGCCAGCAGTTTCCCCGGGGCCGGCAATGAGCAGTTCTTC
NA,NA,TRBV11-2,TRBJ2-1,CVSSLGLGSYNEQFF,TGTGTCAGCAGCTTGGGACTGGGCTCCTACAATGAGCAGTTCTTC
NA,many,TRBV27,TRBJ2-5,CASPRGRVETQYF,TGTGCCAGCCCTCGTGGACGAGTGGAGACCCAGTACTTC
NA,many,TRBV9,TRBJ2-2,CASSMDIKIANTGELFF,TGTGCCAGCAGCATGGACATAAAGATCGCGAACACCGGGGAGCTGTTTTTT
TRBD1,NA,TRBV20-1,TRBJ2-7,CSAREPGLAGGCEQYF,TGCAGTGCTAGAGAGCCAGGGCTAGCAGGGGGTTGCGAGCAGTACTTC
NA,many,TRBV10-3,TRBJ2-1,CAISESSQPAYNEQFF,TGTGCCATCAGTGAGTCGAGCCAGCCCGCCTACAATGAGCAGTTCTTC
TRBD2,few,TRBV20-1,TRBJ2-7,CSAETGLQSYEQYF,TGCAGTGCTGAGACGGGACTACAATCCTACGAGCAGTACTTC
NA,NA,TRBV27,TRBJ2-1,CASSLFKGTEQFF,TGTGCCAGCAGTTTATTCAAGGGAACTGAGCAGTTCTTC
NA,NA,TRBV11-3,TRBJ2-1,CASSRIAGAGEQFF,TGTGCCAGCAGTCGCATTGCGGGGGCGGGTGAGCAGTTCTTC
TRBD2,few,TRBV29-1,TRBJ2-7,CSVIAQTSESYEQYF,TGCAGCGTTATCGCCCAAACTAGCGAATCCTACGAGCAGTACTTC
TRBD2,many,TRBV5-1,TRBJ2-1,CASSSSRGLHNEQFF,TGCGCCAGCAGCTCGTCACGGGGACTACACAATGAGCAGTTCTTC
NA,few,TRBV20-1,TRBJ1-1,CSARKGVNTEAFF,TGCAGTGCTAGAAAAGGGGTGAACACTGAAGCTTTCTTT
NA,many,TRBV9,TRBJ2-5,CASSVGSGRGGETQYF,TGTGCCAGCAGCGTAGGCTCGGGTCGAGGGGGGGAGACCCAGTACTTC
NA,few,TRBV12-3/TRBV12-4,TRBJ1-2,CASSLERGRGGYTF,TGTGCCAGCAGTTTAGAGCGGGGGCGGGGTGGCTACACCTTC
TRBD1,many,TRBV7-2,TRBJ2-7,CASSVQGASSYEQYF,TGTGCCAGCAGCGTACAGGGGGCGAGCTCCTACGAGCAGTACTTC
NA,many,TRBV7-2,TRBJ2-2,CASSLEEGTGELFF,TGTGCCAGCAGCTTAGAGGAGGGGACCGGGGAGCTGTTTTTT
NA,many,TRBV12-3/TRBV12-4,TRBJ1-6,CASSLVGSNSPLHF,TGTGCCAGCAGTTTGGTGGGTTCCAATTCACCCCTCCACTTT
TRBD1,few,TRBV28,TRBJ1-4,CASSSQRGPVEKLFF,TGTGCCAGCAGTTCCCAAAGGGGGCCAGTTGAAAAACTGTTTTTT
TRBD1,many,TRBV7-2,TRBJ2-1,CASSQGDRTGNEQFF,TGTGCCAGCAGCCAAGGGGACAGGACGGGCAATGAGCAGTTCTTC
TRBD2,NA,TRBV28,TRBJ2-2,CASSSLRLAERVTGELFF,TGTGCCAGCAGTTCCCTAAGACTAGCGGAGCGAGTCACCGGGGAGCTGTTTTTT
NA,NA,TRBV20-1,TRBJ2-1,CSAREAILQSSYNEQFF,TGCAGTGCTAGAGAGGCCATTCTTCAGAGCTCCTACAATGAGCAGTTCTTC